The 8 T cell receptor beta chains below were found in one sample sequenced in a study of blood T cell repertoires in COVID-19. Clones were read by immunoSEQ multiplex PCR, and TCRdb kept only the in-frame ones, dropping some. The data contain some 290,000 clones, about 86% of them seen just once; the ten biggest clones take up 2.5% to 3%. Material: peripheral blood. The origin of the receptors is a woman aged 60-75 years with active or convalescent COVID-19.

The V and J genes are TRBV6-5 and TRBJ1-1, with D possibly TRBD1 on 6 matching bases. The CDR3 length is 13 residues. The ends were cut back, 5 bases at V and 0 bases at J, with 7 bases in the middle. Germline assignment: CDR1 MNHEY and CDR2 SVGAGI. The CDR3 DNA sequence: TGTGCCAGCAGTCAGGGGATGAACACTGAAGCTTTCTTT. Its translation is CASSQGMNTEAFF.

The rearrangement joins TRBV4-2 to TRBJ1-6, with D maybe TRBD1 (6 bases). The germline gives CDR1 LGHNA, CDR2 YNFKEQ. V was pared by 0 bases and J by 4 bases, with 7 bases between. There are 15 residues in the CDR3. CDR3 DNA: TGTGCCAGCAGCCAAGAACAGGGATATAATTCACCCCTCCACTTT. Its protein is CASSQEQGYNSPLHF.

This sequence joins TRBV6-6 and TRBJ2-6, with D uncertain. The V end lost 2 bases, the J end lost 1 base, and 3 bases lay between the germline ends. The CDR3 runs 14 residues. The germline CDR1 and CDR2 sequences are MNHNY and SVGAGI (reference sequence). The CDR3 sequence: CASSYISGANVLTF. In nucleotides, the CDR3 is TGTGCCAGCAGTTACATATCTGGGGCCAACGTCCTGACTTTC.

Concerning this clone itself: Other nucleotide sequences in the sample specify the same CDR3. J is TRBJ1-2 and V is TRBV19; D is unclear. The CDR3 contains 11 residues. Germline lookup yields CDR1 LNHDA and CDR2 SQIVND (reference sequence). The germline V and J ends were trimmed by 7 bases and 5 bases, with 8 bases remaining between them. As DNA, the CDR3 is TGTGCCAGTACTACGGAGTATGGCTACACCTTC. Its protein product is CASTTEYGYTF.

The chain has TRBV2 and TRBJ1-1; weak D call: TRBD1 (5 bases). There are 14 residues in the CDR3. Trimming removed 1 base at V and 4 bases at J, with 10 bases between. CDR1 is SNHLY and CDR2 is FYNNEI in the germline V gene. CDR3 region: CASSEEGSGTEAFF. CDR3 nucleotides: TGTGCCAGCAGTGAAGAGGGGTCGGGCACTGAAGCTTTCTTT.

This chain uses TRBV9 with TRBJ2-5; TRBD2 matches 10 bases. Germline assignment: CDR1 SGDLS and CDR2 YYNGEE. This CDR3 region has 16 residues. With 4 bases clipped from V and 1 base from J, the junction kept 7 bases outside the gene matches. Written as DNA, the CDR3 is TGTGCCAGCAGCCTAACCCCTAGCGGGGGCCAAGAGACCCAGTACTTC. Protein: CASSLTPSGGQETQYF.

V is TRBV19 and J is TRBJ2-7; weak D call: TRBD1 (5 bases). CDR1 is LNHDA, CDR2 SQIVND, per germline (reference sequence). The CDR3 covers 12 residues. Between the trimmed V and J ends, which lost 3 bases and 6 bases, there was a span of 9 bases. The CDR3 region has the DNA TGTGCCAGTAGTATGTCCCAGGGCGAGCAGTACTTC. Amino acids: CASSMSQGEQYF. Looking up the rest from reference TRBV19 and TRBJ2-7 gives the full variable domain: DGGITQSPKYLFRKEGQNVTLSCEQNLNHDAMYWYRQDPGQGLRLIYYSQIVNDFQKGDIAEGYSVSREKKESFPLTVTSAQKNPTAFYLCASSMSQGEQYFGPGTRLTVT.

The V and J genes are TRBV5-1 and TRBJ1-4, with D maybe TRBD1 (5 bases). The CDR3 is 17 amino acids. The germline V gene has CDR1 SGHRS and CDR2 YFSETQ. The V end was cut by 3 bases, the J end by 0 bases, with 15 bases between. DNA for the CDR3: TGCGCCAGCAGCTGGAGCAGGGTTGAGGCAACTAATGAAAAACTGTTTTTT. Its translation is CASSWSRVEATNEKLFF.